A selection of T cell receptor beta chains follows, all from one sample in a study of T-cell memory formation after mild COVID-19. TCRdb called the 5' RACE reads again in MiXCR, with one record for every CDR3 protein. Among around 250,000 distinct CDR3 sequences, roughly 15% were seen once, and the ten largest hold over 2%. The source material was PBMCs or a T cell subset sorted from them (not recorded which). The receptors derive from an adult woman who had mild COVID-19 (a few samples of this study predate the infection). Cell type and time point are not known. Each CDR3 is given with its conserved first and last residue. D genes are given only for firm matches. Clone sizes are given selectively: once, few, many, or a class where the clone is expanded.

d_gene,len,v_gene,j_gene,abundance,CDR3nt,CDR3aa
TRBD1,15,TRBV10-3,TRBJ2-1,-,TGTGCCATCAGTGAGTCGGGACAGGGTGGCGTTGGGCAGTTCTTC,CAISESGQGGVGQFF
-,14,TRBV5-1,TRBJ2-5,few,TGCGCCAGCAGCCCCCTCCCCGGTCAAGAGACCCAGTACTTC,CASSPLPGQETQYF
-,15,TRBV18,TRBJ1-3,few,TGTGCCAGCTCACCACAGGGTATTTTCGGAAACACCATATATTTT,CASSPQGIFGNTIYF
TRBD2,15,TRBV20-1,TRBJ2-2,many,TGCAGTGCCTCACGGGGGGGCGCGAACACCGGGGAGCTGTTTTTT,CSASRGGANTGELFF
-,11,TRBV14,TRBJ2-5,few,TGTGCCAGCAGCCACCACGAGACCCAGTACTTC,CASSHHETQYF
TRBD2,15,TRBV6-6,TRBJ2-7,-,TGTGCCAGCAGTTACTCGGGGGGGGGCTCCTACGAGCAGTACTTC,CASSYSGGGSYEQYF
TRBD1,14,TRBV18,TRBJ1-6,-,TGTGCCAGCTCACCGACAGGGTCGAACTCACCCCTCCACTTT,CASSPTGSNSPLHF
-,14,TRBV12-3/TRBV12-4,TRBJ2-2,few,TGTGCCAGCAGACGGACAAGCCACACCGGGGAGCTGTTTTTT,CASRRTSHTGELFF
TRBD2,15,TRBV15,TRBJ2-3,many,TGTGCCACCAGCAGAGAGGCGGGAGTCAGAGATACGCAGTATTTT,CATSREAGVRDTQYF
TRBD1,16,TRBV4-1,TRBJ1-4,-,TGCGCCAGCAGCCCCCCTATCGGACAGGGAAATGAAAAACTGTTTTTT,CASSPPIGQGNEKLFF
TRBD2,16,TRBV4-3,TRBJ2-1,few,TGCGCCAGCAGCCAAGAAGGCGCGGGAGAAGAAAGTGAGCAGTTCTTC,CASSQEGAGEESEQFF
TRBD1,11,TRBV29-1,TRBJ2-2,few,TGCAGCGGTTACAGGGGGCGAGAGCTGTTTTTT,CSGYRGRELFF
-,17,TRBV12-5,TRBJ2-5,-,TGTGCTAGTGGTTTGGTGGTAGGGGATTGGGTAGGAGAGACCCAGTACTTC,CASGLVVGDWVGETQYF
-,16,TRBV3-1,TRBJ2-7,-,TGTGCCAGCAGCCAAGGACTTTTTAGACATTGGTACGAGCAGTACTTC,CASSQGLFRHWYEQYF
TRBD1,12,TRBV5-4,TRBJ1-1,-,TGTGCCAGCAGCTTACAGGGGGCAGGGGCTCTCTTT,CASSLQGAGALF
-,14,TRBV20-1,TRBJ1-2,-,TGCAGTGCTAGAAGGAACGGGGAGGGACATGGCTACACCTTC,CSARRNGEGHGYTF
-,14,TRBV5-1,TRBJ2-7,-,TGCGCCAGCAGCTCCAACAGGGATCGCTACGAGCAGTACTTC,CASSSNRDRYEQYF
TRBD2,16,TRBV6-2/TRBV6-3,TRBJ2-5,few,TGTGCCAGCACCCGGGGGACTAGCGGGAGATCGGAGACCCAGTACTTC,CASTRGTSGRSETQYF
-,15,TRBV6-1,TRBJ2-3,-,TGTGCCAGCTTTGAGACACGGACTAGCACAGATACGCAGTATTTT,CASFETRTSTDTQYF
-,12,TRBV20-1,TRBJ1-5,many,TGCAGTGCAGGGTTGGGCAATCAGCCCCAGCATTTT,CSAGLGNQPQHF
-,15,TRBV3-1,TRBJ1-6,few,TGTGCCAGCAGTCCAACGGCAGGGGTTTCTTCACCCCTCCACTTT,CASSPTAGVSSPLHF
TRBD2,14,TRBV20-1,TRBJ2-4,-,TGCAGTGCTAGTTCGGGCGGGGGGAAAAACATTCAGTACTTC,CSASSGGGKNIQYF
-,13,TRBV12-3/TRBV12-4,TRBJ1-4,many,TGTGCCAGCAAGCGTTCAACTAATGAAAAACTGTTTTTT,CASKRSTNEKLFF
TRBD2,16,TRBV5-1,TRBJ2-1,few,TGCGCCAGCAGCCTAAGGACTAGCGGGATTAGCAATGAGCAGTTCTTC,CASSLRTSGISNEQFF
-,12,TRBV6-1,TRBJ1-3,-,TGTGCCAGCAGTTCCAGGGGAAACACCATATATTTT,CASSSRGNTIYF
-,13,TRBV6-1,TRBJ2-7,few,TGTGCCAGCAGTTCGGACATATACTACGAGCAGTACTTC,CASSSDIYYEQYF
TRBD1,15,TRBV5-1,TRBJ1-2,-,TGCGCCAGCAGCTTGAGGGGGCCTGGTGGCTATGGCTACACCTTC,CASSLRGPGGYGYTF
-,15,TRBV4-3,TRBJ1-2,-,TGCGCCAGCAGCCAAGGGGGGAGGTTGGGGTATGGCTACACCTTC,CASSQGGRLGYGYTF
-,11,TRBV12-3/TRBV12-4,TRBJ1-1,few,TGTGCCAGCAGTTTAGCGGCTGAAGCTTTCTTT,CASSLAAEAFF
-,16,TRBV24-1,TRBJ1-2,few,TGTGCCCCGCCGGGCCCCACGGGTTCCAGAGGCTATGGCTACACCTTC,CAPPGPTGSRGYGYTF
-,13,TRBV27,TRBJ1-1,few,TGTGCCAGCAGTTTATCCGAGAACACTGAAGCTTTCTTT,CASSLSENTEAFF
-,14,TRBV30,TRBJ1-2,-,TGTGCCTGGAGTCCCCGGGGAATCCACTATGGCTACACCTTC,CAWSPRGIHYGYTF
-,15,TRBV7-2,TRBJ1-3,-,TGTGCCAGCAGCTTACCGGGCTGGAATAGAAACACCATATATTTT,CASSLPGWNRNTIYF
TRBD1,16,TRBV5-1,TRBJ1-5,-,TGCGCCAGCAGCTGGGGGGACAGGGGAGACAATCAGCCCCAGCATTTT,CASSWGDRGDNQPQHF
-,15,TRBV5-6,TRBJ1-3,few,TGTGCCAGCAGCTTGAAGGGGGGCCTGGGAAACACCATATATTTT,CASSLKGGLGNTIYF
-,15,TRBV19,TRBJ2-6,few,TGTGCCAGTACCGTACAGGGCCCTGGGGCCAACGTCCTGACTTTC,CASTVQGPGANVLTF
-,16,TRBV5-5,TRBJ1-6,-,TGTGCCAGCAGCTCAGGTACAGGGCCCTATAATTCACCCCTCCACTTT,CASSSGTGPYNSPLHF
-,13,TRBV4-2,TRBJ2-5,-,TGTGCCAGCAGCCAAGCTGTTCGAAGCGAACTGTACTTC,CASSQAVRSELYF
TRBD1,14,TRBV20-1,TRBJ2-7,-,TGCAGTGCTCCGGACAGGGTACTTGCCTACGAGCAGTACTTC,CSAPDRVLAYEQYF
-,18,TRBV6-5,TRBJ2-3,-,TGTGCCAGCTCCCAACCGGTTCGGACCGACAGAGACACAGATACGCAGTATTTT,CASSQPVRTDRDTDTQYF
-,14,TRBV20-1,TRBJ2-1,many,TGCAGTGCTAGTCCCCCCCACTTATTCAATGAGCAGTTCTTC,CSASPPHLFNEQFF
-,12,TRBV5-1,TRBJ1-1,-,TGCGCCAGCAGCTGGGGAGGGTATGAAGCTTTCTTT,CASSWGGYEAFF
TRBD2,14,TRBV12-3/TRBV12-4,TRBJ2-1,few,TGTGCCAGCAGTCGGGGACTAGCGTCCAATGAGCAGTTCTTC,CASSRGLASNEQFF
TRBD1,16,TRBV6-5,TRBJ1-1,-,TGTGCCAGCAGTTATTCTTCCGGGACAGCGATCACTGAAGCTTTCTTT,CASSYSSGTAITEAFF
TRBD2,15,TRBV5-1,TRBJ2-1,-,TGCGCCAGCAGCTTGGATGGTAGCGGGGGGGTTACTATGTTCTTC,CASSLDGSGGVTMFF
-,14,TRBV15,TRBJ2-7,once,TGTGCCACCAGCAGGGACACAGGGTTCCACGAGCAGTACTTC,CATSRDTGFHEQYF
-,13,TRBV29-1,TRBJ2-1,-,TGCAGCGTTGAAAGGCTGTCGGGCAATGAGCAGTTCTTC,CSVERLSGNEQFF